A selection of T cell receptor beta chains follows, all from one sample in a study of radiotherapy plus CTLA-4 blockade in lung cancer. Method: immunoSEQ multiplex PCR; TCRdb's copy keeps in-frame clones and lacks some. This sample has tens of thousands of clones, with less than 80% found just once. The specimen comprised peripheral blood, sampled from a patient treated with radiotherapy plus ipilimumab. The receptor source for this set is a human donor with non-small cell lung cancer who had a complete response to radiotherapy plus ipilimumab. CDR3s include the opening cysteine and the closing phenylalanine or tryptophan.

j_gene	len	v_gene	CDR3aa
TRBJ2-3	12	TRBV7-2	CASSPRPDTQYF
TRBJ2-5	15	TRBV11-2	CASSSDRGLGETQYF
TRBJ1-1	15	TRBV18	CASSPDRAANTEAFF
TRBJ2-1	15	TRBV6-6	CASSDPSGGAIEQFF
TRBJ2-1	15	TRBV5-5	CASSFLGDRGNEQFF
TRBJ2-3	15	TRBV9	CASSVGSFPADTQYF
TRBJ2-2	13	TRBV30	CAWKPQRTGELFF
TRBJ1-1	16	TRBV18	CASSPRIVRGPTEAFF
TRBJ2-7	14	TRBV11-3	CASSRSGATYEQYF
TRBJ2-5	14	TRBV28	CASSFGSGQETQYF
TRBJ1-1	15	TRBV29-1	CSVEDHTRSFTEAFF
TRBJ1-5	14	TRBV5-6	CASSFGQADQPQHF
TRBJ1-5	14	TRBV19	CASSLGTYNQPQHF
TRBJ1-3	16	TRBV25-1	CASMKGQGASGNTIYF
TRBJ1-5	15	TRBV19	CASSTGQGLNQPQHF
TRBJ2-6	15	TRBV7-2	CASSRTGSGANVLTF
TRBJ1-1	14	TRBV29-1	CSPLRTGGNTEAFF
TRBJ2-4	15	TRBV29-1	CSVSTPIAAKNIQYF
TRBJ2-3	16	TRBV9	CASSVAAGRSTDTQYF
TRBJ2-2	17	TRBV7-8	CASSLSRLYANTGELFF
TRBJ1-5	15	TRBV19	CASSIMGPSNQPQHF
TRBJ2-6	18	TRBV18	CASSPRREGFSGANVLTF
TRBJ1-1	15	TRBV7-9	CASSLGGSWNTEAFF
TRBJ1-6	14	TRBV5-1	CASSQDIRQSPLHF
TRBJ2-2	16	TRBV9	CASSVARTGATGELFF
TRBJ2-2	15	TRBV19	CASSSSTGNTGELFF
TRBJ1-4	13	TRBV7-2	CASSLGAPTKLFF
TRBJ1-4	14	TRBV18	CASSRDGGNEKLFF
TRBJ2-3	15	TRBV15	CATSRDAGITDTQYF
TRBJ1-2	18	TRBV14	CASSQTRGQGRFNYGYTF
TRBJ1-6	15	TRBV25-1	CASSEGEDYNSPLHF
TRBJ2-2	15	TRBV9	CASSVEGENTGELFF
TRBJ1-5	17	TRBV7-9	CASSSFTGLNSNQPQHF
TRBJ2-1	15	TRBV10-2	CASRLAGQGLEGEFF
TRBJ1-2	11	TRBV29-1	CSVESIFGYTF
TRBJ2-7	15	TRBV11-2	CASSLIQGLRTEQYF
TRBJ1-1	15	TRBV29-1	CSVGDTGSPNTEAFF
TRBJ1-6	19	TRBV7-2	CASSQRHGGRRYRNSPLHF
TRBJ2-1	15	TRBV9	CASSPTSGRAGEQFF
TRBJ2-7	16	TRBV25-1	CASSESRTGSSYEQYF
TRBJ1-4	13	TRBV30	CAWSLQGREKLFF
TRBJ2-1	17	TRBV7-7	CASSLRVAGSSYNEQFF